This T cell receptor (beta chain) was obtained from a study of T-cell reconstitution after alpha-beta-depleted transplantation in children. The table lists this clonotype with many counts. Unique molecular identifiers were used in preparing the TCRbeta library. TCRdb reprocessed the PCR reads via MiXCR and lists one record per CDR3 protein. The sample holds approximately 240,000 distinct CDR3 sequences, about a tenth seen once. This material consisted of PBMCs, taken before TCRalphabeta/CD19-depleted stem cell transplant. The TCR originated in a child younger than two with acute myeloid leukemia, due to receive a stem cell transplant.

The CDR3 sequence: CAISERSNQPQHF. In DNA, the CDR3 is TGTGCCATATCCGAACGGAGCAATCAGCCCCAGCATTTT. The chain links TRBV10-3 to TRBJ1-5; no definite D call. The CDR3 totals 13 residues. CDR1 ENHRY and CDR2 SYGVKD come from the germline V gene. With 9 bases removed from V and 1 base from J, the gap between germline ends came to 10 bases.